The sequence of this TCR beta chain was determined in a study of vaccination and CD4 T cells after COVID-19. On the study more broadly: Overlapping spike peptides of SARS-CoV-2, HCoV-NL63, HCoV-OC43 and HCoV-229E stimulated the cells. Regarding the study as a whole: Analysis covered relatively few convalescent patients and lacked any early post-infection timepoints.

Treatment defined: approximately nine-day PBMC culture with coronavirus spike peptide pools or control peptides (ViraFEST assay). This clonotype was recorded a few times. Its antigen is unknown. Cultured CD4+ T-cell DNA underwent Oncomine TCR Beta short-read sequencing. Cultures of CD4+ T cells served as the source for extracting genomic DNA. TCRdb re-called the PCR reads through MiXCR, storing one row per CDR3 protein. The sample carries roughly 20,000 distinct CDR3 sequences, under 50% recorded once. Trimming removed 2 bases at V and 0 bases at J, with 16 bases between. The V gene's germline CDR1 is SGHTA and CDR2 FQGNSA. The CDR3 loop spans 17 amino acids.

This TCR derives from a human donor who had recovered from COVID-19. The specimen comprised CD4+ T cells from blood, cultured in vitro, sampled after SARS-CoV-2 vaccination. The chain employs TRBV7-2 and TRBJ1-1, with D uncertain. The CDR3 DNA is TGTGCCAGCAGCTTAAGTCCGGGGTTGATCATGAACACTGAAGCTTTCTTT. This codes for CASSLSPGLIMNTEAFF.